The TCR beta chain under discussion was sequenced for a study of blood T cell repertoires in COVID-19. For the study at large: The samples span acute and convalescent COVID-19 from the United States, Italy and Spain.

The CDR3 covers 13 residues. In germline, CDR1 is KGHSH, CDR2 LQKENI. Trimming stripped 5 bases from V and 4 bases from J, with 8 bases between. The table came from immunoSEQ multiplex PCR; TCRdb's copy has only in-frame clones and leaves some out. Of 110,000 or so clones listed, 70% to 80% were seen once; the top ten hold 5% to 7.5%. Sequenced: peripheral blood. This sequence was found in an older man with acute or convalescent COVID-19. This sequence joins TRBV18 and TRBJ1-4; D is ambiguous. The CDR3 here is CASSSDFNEKLFF. The DNA of the CDR3 is TGTGCCAGCTCATCGGACTTTAATGAAAAACTGTTTTTT.